Here is one TCR beta chain with its context. The table came from immunoSEQ multiplex PCR; TCRdb's copy has only in-frame clones and leaves some out. The sample yields some 110,000 clones, 91% seen once. CDR1 KGHSH and CDR2 LQKENI come from the germline V gene. CDR3 length equals 13 residues. Between the trimmed V and J ends, which lost 7 bases and 0 bases, there was a span of 9 bases. This sample is part of a study of blood T cell repertoires in COVID-19. The sample comprised peripheral blood. The chain employs TRBV18 and TRBJ1-1, with no clear D. The source of this sequence is a human donor in a cohort sampled during active COVID-19. The CDR3 spells CASCRDLNTEAFF. The CDR3 DNA reads TGTGCCAGCTGTAGAGATTTGAACACTGAAGCTTTCTTT.